What follows describes a single T cell receptor beta chain. V was pared by 0 bases and J by 5 bases, with 7 bases of the junction left unmatched. Germline V CDR1 and CDR2: SGHRS, YFSETQ. The CDR3 sequence is 17 residues long. The data belong to a study of blood T cell repertoires in COVID-19. Study-wide background: Material from acute and convalescent COVID-19 was sourced from the United States, Italy and Spain. T cells, B-cell-depleted T cells, or PBMCs provided the cDNA or gDNA that served as material.

Under the authors' procedure: Quantification of nucleated cells was approximated via reference gene primer amplification. Here immunoSEQ multiplex PCR was the method, and the copy in TCRdb shows in-frame clones only, minus some. From that table come the V and J calls and clone size; the DNA was used to work out D and trimming. The repertoire includes roughly 100,000 clones, about nine tenths of them detected once, and under 20% sits in the top ten. The receptor was isolated from a woman older than 75 in a cohort sampled during active COVID-19. Specimen: peripheral blood. V is TRBV5-1 and J is TRBJ2-5; 13 nucleotides line up with TRBD2. This CDR3 reads CASSLGRTSGSLETQYF. The CDR3 bases are TGCGCCAGCAGCTTGGGGCGGACTAGCGGGAGTTTGGAGACCCAGTACTTC. Full variable domain (missing parts from reference TRBV5-1 and TRBJ2-5): KAGVTQTPRYLIKTRGQQVTLSCSPISGHRSVSWYQQTPGQGLQFLFEYFSETQRNKGNFPGRFSGRQFSNSRSEMNVSTLELGDSALYLCASSLGRTSGSLETQYFGPGTRLLVL.